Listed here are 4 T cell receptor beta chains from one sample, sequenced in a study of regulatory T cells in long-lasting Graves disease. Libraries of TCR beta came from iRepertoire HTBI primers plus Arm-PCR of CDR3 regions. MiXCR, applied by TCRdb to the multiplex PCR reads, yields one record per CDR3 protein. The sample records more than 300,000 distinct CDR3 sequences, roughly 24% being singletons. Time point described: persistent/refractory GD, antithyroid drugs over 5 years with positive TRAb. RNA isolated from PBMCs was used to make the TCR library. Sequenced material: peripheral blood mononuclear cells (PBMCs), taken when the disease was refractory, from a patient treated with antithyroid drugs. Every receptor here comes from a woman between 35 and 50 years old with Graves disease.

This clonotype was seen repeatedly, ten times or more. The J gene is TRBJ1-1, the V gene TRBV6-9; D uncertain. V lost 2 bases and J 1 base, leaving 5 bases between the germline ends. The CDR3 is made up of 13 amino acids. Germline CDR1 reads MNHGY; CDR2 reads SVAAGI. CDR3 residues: CASSYRGNTEAFF. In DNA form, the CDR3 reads TGTGCCAGCAGTTATCGAGGGAACACTGAAGCTTTCTTT.

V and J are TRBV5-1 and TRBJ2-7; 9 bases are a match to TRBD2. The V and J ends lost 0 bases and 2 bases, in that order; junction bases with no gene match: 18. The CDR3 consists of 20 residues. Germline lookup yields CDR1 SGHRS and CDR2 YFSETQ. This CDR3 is CASSLASVVAGVFRTYEQYF. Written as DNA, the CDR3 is TGCGCCAGCAGCTTGGCCTCAGTCGTAGCGGGAGTCTTTAGAACCTACGAGCAGTACTTC.

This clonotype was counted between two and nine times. The CDR3 reads CAISGGVFAFF. In DNA form, the CDR3 reads TGTGCCATCAGTGGGGGAGTGTTTGCTTTCTTT. This chain uses TRBV10-3 with TRBJ1-1, with unresolved D. The CDR3 is 11 amino acids. V gave up 4 bases and J gave up 11 bases, with 11 bases separating them. Germline CDR1 and CDR2: ENHRY and SYGVKD.

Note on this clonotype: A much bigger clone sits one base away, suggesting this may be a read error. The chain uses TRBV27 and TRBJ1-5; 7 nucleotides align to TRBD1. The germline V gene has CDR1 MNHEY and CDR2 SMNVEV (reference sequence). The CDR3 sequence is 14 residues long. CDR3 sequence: CAGSLEGAGQPQHF. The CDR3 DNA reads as TGTGCCGGCAGTTTAGAGGGGGCAGGTCAGCCCCAGCATTTT.